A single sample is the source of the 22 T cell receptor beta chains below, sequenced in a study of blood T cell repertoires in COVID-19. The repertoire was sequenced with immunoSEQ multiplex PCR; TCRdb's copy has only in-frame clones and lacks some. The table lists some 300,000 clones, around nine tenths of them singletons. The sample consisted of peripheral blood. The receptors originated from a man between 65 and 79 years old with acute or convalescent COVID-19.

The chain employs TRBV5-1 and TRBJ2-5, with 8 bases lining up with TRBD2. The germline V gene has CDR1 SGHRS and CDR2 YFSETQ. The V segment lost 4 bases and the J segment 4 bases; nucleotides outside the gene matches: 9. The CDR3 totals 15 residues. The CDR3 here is CASSQPRGGRETQYF. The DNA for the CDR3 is TGCGCCAGCAGCCAACCTCGGGGGGGGCGAGAGACCCAGTACTTC.

CDR3 loop: CASSLDITQYF. The CDR3, as DNA: TGTGCCAGCAGCTTAGATATCACGCAGTATTTT. The gene calls are TRBV7-9 and TRBJ2-3; D unclear. Between the trimmed V and J ends, which lost 1 base and 9 bases, there was a span of 5 bases. The CDR3 length is 11 residues. Germline values: CDR1 SEHNR, CDR2 FQNEAQ (reference sequence).

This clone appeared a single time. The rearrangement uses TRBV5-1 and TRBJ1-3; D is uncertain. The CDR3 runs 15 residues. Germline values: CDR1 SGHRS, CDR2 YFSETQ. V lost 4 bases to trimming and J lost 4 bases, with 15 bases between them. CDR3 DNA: TGCGCCAGCAGCCTCGACCCCGGCGGGGGAAACACCATATATTTT. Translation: CASSLDPGGGNTIYF.

The CDR3 bases are TGTGCCAGCAGCGGGGACAGGCCGCCATACAATGAGCAGTTCTTC. Encoded protein: CASSGDRPPYNEQFF. The chain joins TRBV5-4 to TRBJ2-1, with 8 bases matching TRBD1. The CDR3 is made up of 15 amino acids. V lost 4 bases and J lost 4; bases outside the gene matches: 7. Germline V gives CDR1 SGHNT, CDR2 YYREEE (reference sequence).

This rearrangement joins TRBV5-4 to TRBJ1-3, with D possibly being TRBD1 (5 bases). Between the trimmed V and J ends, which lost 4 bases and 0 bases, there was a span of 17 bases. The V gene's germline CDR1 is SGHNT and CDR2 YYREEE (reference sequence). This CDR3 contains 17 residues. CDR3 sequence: CASSPLPGQVSGNTIYF. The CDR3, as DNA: TGTGCCAGCAGCCCGCTGCCAGGGCAAGTCTCTGGAAACACCATATATTTT.

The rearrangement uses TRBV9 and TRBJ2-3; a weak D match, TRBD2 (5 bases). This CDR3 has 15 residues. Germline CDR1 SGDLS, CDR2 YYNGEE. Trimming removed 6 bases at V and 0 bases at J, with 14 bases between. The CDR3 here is CASNAGETSTDTQYF. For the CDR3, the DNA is TGTGCCAGCAACGCCGGGGAAACTAGCACAGATACGCAGTATTTT.

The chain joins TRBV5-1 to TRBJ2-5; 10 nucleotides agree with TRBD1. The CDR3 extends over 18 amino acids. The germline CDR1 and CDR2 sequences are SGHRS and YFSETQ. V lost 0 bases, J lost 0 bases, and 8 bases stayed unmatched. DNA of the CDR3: TGCGCCAGCAGCTTGGACCCGTTGGACAGGGGGTACCAAGAGACCCAGTACTTC. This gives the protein CASSLDPLDRGYQETQYF.

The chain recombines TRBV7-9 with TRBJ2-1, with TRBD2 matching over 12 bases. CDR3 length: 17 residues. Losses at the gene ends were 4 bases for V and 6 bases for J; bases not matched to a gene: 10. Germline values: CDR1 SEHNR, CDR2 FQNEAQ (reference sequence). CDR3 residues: CASSSQKGLAGVNEQFF. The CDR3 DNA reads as TGTGCCAGCAGCTCCCAAAAGGGACTAGCGGGCGTCAATGAGCAGTTCTTC. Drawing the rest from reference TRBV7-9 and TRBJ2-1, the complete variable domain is DTGVSQNPRHKITKRGQNVTFRCDPISEHNRLYWYRQTLGQGPEFLTYFQNEAQLEKSRLLSDRFSAERPKGSFSTLEIQRTEQGDSAMYLCASSSQKGLAGVNEQFFGPGTRLTVL.

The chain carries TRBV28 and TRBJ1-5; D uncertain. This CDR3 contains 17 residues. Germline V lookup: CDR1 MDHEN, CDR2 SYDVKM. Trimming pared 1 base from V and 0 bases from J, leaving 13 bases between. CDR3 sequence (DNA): TGTGCCAGCAGTTTATCCGCGCTGCTTTATAGCAATCAGCCCCAGCATTTT. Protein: CASSLSALLYSNQPQHF. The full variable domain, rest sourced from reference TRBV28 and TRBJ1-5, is DVKVTQSSRYLVKRTGEKVFLECVQDMDHENMFWYRQDPGLGLRLIYFSYDVKMKEKGDIPEGYSVSREKKERFSLILESASTNQTSMYLCASSLSALLYSNQPQHFGDGTRLSIL.

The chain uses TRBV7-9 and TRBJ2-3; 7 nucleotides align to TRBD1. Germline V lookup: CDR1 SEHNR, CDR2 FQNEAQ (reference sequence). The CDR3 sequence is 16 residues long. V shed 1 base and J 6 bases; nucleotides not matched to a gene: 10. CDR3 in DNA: TGTGCCAGCAGCTTAGGTGTAGGGGGCTCATCGGATACGCAGTATTTT. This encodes CASSLGVGGSSDTQYF. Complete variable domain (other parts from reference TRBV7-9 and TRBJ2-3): DTGVSQNPRHKITKRGQNVTFRCDPISEHNRLYWYRQTLGQGPEFLTYFQNEAQLEKSRLLSDRFSAERPKGSFSTLEIQRTEQGDSAMYLCASSLGVGGSSDTQYFGPGTRLTVL.

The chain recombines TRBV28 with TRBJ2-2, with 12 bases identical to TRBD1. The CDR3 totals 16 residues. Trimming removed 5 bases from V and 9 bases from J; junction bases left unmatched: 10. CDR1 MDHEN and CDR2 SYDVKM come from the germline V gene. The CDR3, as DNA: TGTGCCAGCAGTCCACTGGGACAGGGGGCTAGAAGGGAGCTGTTTTTT. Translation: CASSPLGQGARRELFF.

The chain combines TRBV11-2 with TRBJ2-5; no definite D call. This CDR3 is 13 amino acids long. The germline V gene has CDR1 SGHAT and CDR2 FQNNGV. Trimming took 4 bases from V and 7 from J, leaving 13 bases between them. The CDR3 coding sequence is TGTGCCAGCAGCTCAAGCGTTGGGTCGACCCAGTACTTC. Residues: CASSSSVGSTQYF.

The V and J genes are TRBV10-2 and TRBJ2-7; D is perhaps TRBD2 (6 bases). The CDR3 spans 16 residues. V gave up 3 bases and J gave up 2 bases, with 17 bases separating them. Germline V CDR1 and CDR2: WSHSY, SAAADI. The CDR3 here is CASSELGEASAYEQYF. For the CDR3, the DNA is TGCGCCAGCAGTGAACTAGGGGAGGCTTCTGCCTACGAGCAGTACTTC.

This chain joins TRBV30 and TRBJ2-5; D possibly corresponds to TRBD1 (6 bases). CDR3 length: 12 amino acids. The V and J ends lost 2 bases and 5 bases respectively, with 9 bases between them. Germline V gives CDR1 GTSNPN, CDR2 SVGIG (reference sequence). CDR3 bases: TGTGCCTGGAGTAATACAGGGGAGACCCAGTACTTC. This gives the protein CAWSNTGETQYF.

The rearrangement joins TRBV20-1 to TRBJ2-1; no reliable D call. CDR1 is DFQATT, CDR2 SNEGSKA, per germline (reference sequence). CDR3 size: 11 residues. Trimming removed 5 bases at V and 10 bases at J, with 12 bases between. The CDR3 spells CSALIYSEQFF. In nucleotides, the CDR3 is TGCAGTGCTCTCATCTATAGCGAGCAGTTCTTC.

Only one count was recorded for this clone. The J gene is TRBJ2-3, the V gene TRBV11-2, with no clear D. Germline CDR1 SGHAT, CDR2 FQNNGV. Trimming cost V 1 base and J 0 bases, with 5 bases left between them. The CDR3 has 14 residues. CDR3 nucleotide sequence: TGTGCCAGCAGCTTAGTAGAAAGCACAGATACGCAGTATTTT. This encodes CASSLVESTDTQYF. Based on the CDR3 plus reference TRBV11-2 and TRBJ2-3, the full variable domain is EAGVAQSPRYKIIEKRQSVAFWCNPISGHATLYWYQQILGQGPKLLIQFQNNGVVDDSQLPKDRFSAERLKGVDSTLKIQPAKLEDSAVYLCASSLVESTDTQYFGPGTRLTVL.

CDR3 in DNA: TGTGCCAGCAGCGATCGACAGGGAAGCAACACCATATATTTT. Residues: CASSDRQGSNTIYF. The chain joins TRBV11-1 to TRBJ1-3, with 7 bases that match TRBD1. V gave up 5 bases and J gave up 7 bases; unmatched junction bases: 8. The germline V gene encodes CDR1 SGHAT and CDR2 FQDESV (reference sequence). The CDR3 has 14 residues.

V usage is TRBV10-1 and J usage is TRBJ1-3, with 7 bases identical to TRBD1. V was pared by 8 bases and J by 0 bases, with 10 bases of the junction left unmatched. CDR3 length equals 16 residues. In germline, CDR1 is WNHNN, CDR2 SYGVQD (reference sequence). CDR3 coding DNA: TGCGCCAGCTTCCGGGACAGTGCCTCCTCTGGAAACACCATATATTTT. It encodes CASFRDSASSGNTIYF.

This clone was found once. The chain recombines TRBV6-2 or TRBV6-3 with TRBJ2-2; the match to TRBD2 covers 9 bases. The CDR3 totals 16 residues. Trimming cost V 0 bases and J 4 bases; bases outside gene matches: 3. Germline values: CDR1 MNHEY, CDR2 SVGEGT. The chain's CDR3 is CASSYSKRGVTGELFF. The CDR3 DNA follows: TGTGCCAGCAGTTACTCGAAGCGGGGGGTCACCGGGGAGCTGTTTTTT.

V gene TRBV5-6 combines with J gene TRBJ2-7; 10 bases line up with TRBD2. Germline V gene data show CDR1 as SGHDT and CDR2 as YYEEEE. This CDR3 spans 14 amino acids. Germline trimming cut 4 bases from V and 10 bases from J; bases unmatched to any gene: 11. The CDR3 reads CASSPKRGGLRQYF. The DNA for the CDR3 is TGTGCCAGCAGCCCAAAGCGGGGGGGCCTGCGACAGTACTTC. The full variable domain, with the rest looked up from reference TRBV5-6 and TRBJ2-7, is DAGVTQSPTHLIKTRGQQVTLRCSPKSGHDTVSWYQQALGQGPQFIFQYYEEEERQRGNFPDRFSGHQFPNYSSELNVNALLLGDSALYLCASSPKRGGLRQYFGPGTRLTVT.

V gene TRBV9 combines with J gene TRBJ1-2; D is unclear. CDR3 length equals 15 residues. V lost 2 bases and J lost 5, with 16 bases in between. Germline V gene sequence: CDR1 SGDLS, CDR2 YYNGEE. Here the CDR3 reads CASSVSPHDLYGYTF. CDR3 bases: TGTGCCAGCAGCGTGTCCCCCCACGACTTATATGGCTACACCTTC. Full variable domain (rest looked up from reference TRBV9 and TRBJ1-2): DSGVTQTPKHLITATGQRVTLRCSPRSGDLSVYWYQQSLDQGLQFLIQYYNGEERAKGNILERFSAQQFPDLHSELNLSSLELGDSALYFCASSVSPHDLYGYTFGSGTRLTVV.

The chain's CDR3 is CASSSHRVGGQGTDTQYF. CDR3 sequence (DNA): TGTGCCAGCAGCTCCCATAGGGTGGGGGGACAGGGCACAGATACGCAGTATTTT. The rearrangement links TRBV11-2 to TRBJ2-3; 8 nucleotides match TRBD1. Trimming at V came to 4 bases and at J to 1 base, leaving 13 bases not matched to a gene. CDR3 size: 18 residues. Germline-derived CDR1 and CDR2 are SGHAT and FQNNGV.